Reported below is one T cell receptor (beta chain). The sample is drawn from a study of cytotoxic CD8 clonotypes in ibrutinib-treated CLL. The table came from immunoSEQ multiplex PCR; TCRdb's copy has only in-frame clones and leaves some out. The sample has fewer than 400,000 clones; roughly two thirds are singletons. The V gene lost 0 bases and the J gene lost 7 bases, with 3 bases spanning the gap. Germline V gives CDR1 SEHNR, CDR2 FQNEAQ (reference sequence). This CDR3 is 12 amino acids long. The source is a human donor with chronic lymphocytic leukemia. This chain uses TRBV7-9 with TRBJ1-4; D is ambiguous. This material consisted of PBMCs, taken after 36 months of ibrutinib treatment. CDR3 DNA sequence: TGTGCCAGCAGCTTAGCGAGTGAAAAACTGTTTTTT. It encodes CASSLASEKLFF.